This T cell receptor (beta chain) was profiled in a study of cytomegalovirus exposure and HLA in healthy donors. Findings and caveats of the study: Being productive about 90% or about 30% of the time was typical of most TCR beta V segments in an earlier analysis. A few of the chains that were CMV-associated were confirmed in vitro to be specific for CMV antigens. After further analysis at a later stage, 16,951 TCR beta sequences were associated with HLA alleles at 0.05 false discovery rate.

As regards this clone: The antigen remains unidentified.

The V and J ends lost 4 bases and 5 bases respectively, with 21 bases between them. The CDR3 consists of 16 residues. Germline V lookup: CDR1 SGHRS, CDR2 YFSETQ. 13 Jbeta primers and 60 Vbeta primers were used for the PCR. Profiled with immunoSEQ multiplex PCR; TCRdb holds only in-frame clones, not every one. This sample has approximately 100,000 clones, with approximately 73% found just once. Healthy bone marrow donors made up the donors. The sequenced sample was PBMCs. The clonotype was recovered from a woman aged 18-29 years in good health and CMV-seropositive. The chain uses TRBV5-1 and TRBJ2-5, with D possibly TRBD2 on 6 matching bases. CDR3 DNA sequence: TGCGCCAGCAGCATCGTTTGGAGGGGCCATGGGGAGACCCAGTACTTC. Translated: CASSIVWRGHGETQYF.